The rows below give T cell receptor beta chains drawn from one sample of a study of beta chain features in type 1 diabetes. The data were produced by immunoSEQ multiplex PCR, yet TCRdb's version contains in-frame clones alone and is incomplete. This sample has around 140,000 clones, with around 13% found just once. The sequencing input was central memory CD4+ T cells from blood. Every receptor here comes from a man younger than 30 with type 1 diabetes. Each CDR3 is given with its conserved first and last residue. D genes are given only for firm matches. For some rows the clone size is stated as once, few or many, or as a class when expanded; others skip it.

d_call	clone_size	v_call	j_call	cdr3_nt	cdr3_aa
NA	few	TRBV7-6	TRBJ2-6	TGTGCCAGCAGCTATAGCCGGAGCTCTGGGGCCAACGTCCTGACTTTC	CASSYSRSSGANVLTF
TRBD1	NA	TRBV18	TRBJ1-5	TGTGCCAGCTCCTTAGAGCGGGACAGGCGATCCTTCCCGGCCCAGCATTTT	CASSLERDRRSFPAQHF
TRBD2	NA	TRBV5-1	TRBJ2-5	TGCGCCAGCAGCGCTGGGGTAGCGGGGCGTGGAGAGACCCAGTACTTC	CASSAGVAGRGETQYF
NA	NA	TRBV13	TRBJ1-6	TGTGCCAGCAGCTTATATGGAGGAAACTATAATTCACCCCTCCACTTT	CASSLYGGNYNSPLHF
NA	many	TRBV2	TRBJ1-1	TGTGCCAGCTACAGCGGACTGAACACTGAAGCTTTCTTT	CASYSGLNTEAFF
TRBD1	NA	TRBV19	TRBJ2-6	TGTGCCAGTAGTAAACAGGGGGCGACTGGGGCCAACGTCCTGACTTTC	CASSKQGATGANVLTF
NA	few	TRBV9	TRBJ1-6	TGTGCCAGTTCACGAGGCAGGGGAGGCTCACCCCTCCACTTT	CASSRGRGGSPLHF
NA	few	TRBV14	TRBJ1-1	TGTGCCAGCAGCCAAGGGGAGGCAGTTTGGTGGACTGAAGCTTTCTTT	CASSQGEAVWWTEAFF
NA	NA	TRBV2	TRBJ2-7	TGTGCCAGCAGTCTGGACATACTCTACGAGCAGTACTTC	CASSLDILYEQYF
TRBD1	NA	TRBV7-6	TRBJ2-7	TGTGCCAGCAGCGAGGACAGGCCCTACCCCTACGAGCAGTACTTC	CASSEDRPYPYEQYF
NA	few	TRBV19	TRBJ2-7	TGTGCCAGTAGTAAGGCAGCTTCCTACGAGCAGTACTTC	CASSKAASYEQYF
NA	few	TRBV5-1	TRBJ2-2	TGCGCCAGCAGCTTGGAGGGGAACACCGGGGAGCTGTTTTTT	CASSLEGNTGELFF
TRBD1	NA	TRBV14	TRBJ2-7	TGTGCCAGCAGCCAAGCTCGGGACAGCTACGAGCAGTACTTC	CASSQARDSYEQYF
NA	NA	TRBV6-1	TRBJ1-5	TGTGCCAGCAGTGACACTCACGGGGGGATTAATCAGCCCCAGCATTTT	CASSDTHGGINQPQHF
NA	NA	TRBV29-1	TRBJ2-7	TGCAGCGGGACAGAGGCCTACGAGCAGTACTTC	CSGTEAYEQYF
NA	NA	TRBV30	TRBJ1-3	TGTGCCTGGAGTCGGGGTCCGGGAAACACCATATATTTT	CAWSRGPGNTIYF
NA	few	TRBV5-1	TRBJ1-4	TGCGCCAGCAGCCAGGACAGCATAAATGAAAAACTGTTTTTT	CASSQDSINEKLFF
NA	NA	TRBV6-1	TRBJ1-2	TGTGCCAGCAGTGAGAGCCACGGGGCCAGGGTCGGTGGCTACACCTTC	CASSESHGARVGGYTF
TRBD2	few	TRBV2	TRBJ2-5	TGTGCTTCCGGGACTAGCGGGGGAGTTCAAGAGACCCAGTACTTC	CASGTSGGVQETQYF
TRBD1	NA	TRBV14	TRBJ2-7	TGTGCCAGCAGCCTAGACAGGGTACACGAGCAGTACTTC	CASSLDRVHEQYF
NA	NA	TRBV20-1	TRBJ1-2	TGCAGCGGGACGGAAGTCTATGGCTACACCTTC	CSGTEVYGYTF
TRBD1	once	TRBV29-1	TRBJ1-2	TGCAGCGTTGAGTCCGAAGGGGGACAGGCCGGTGGCTACACCTTC	CSVESEGGQAGGYTF
NA	NA	TRBV14	TRBJ2-5	TGTGCCAGCAGCCAAGTCGGGGTGAGCGAGACCCAGTACTTC	CASSQVGVSETQYF
NA	few	TRBV14	TRBJ2-5	TGTGCCAGCAGCCAAGAATGGGGGACGGAGACCCAGTACTTC	CASSQEWGTETQYF
NA	few	TRBV10-3	TRBJ1-1	TGTGCCATCAGTGATGGGGGCTGGAACACTGAAGCTTTCTTT	CAISDGGWNTEAFF
TRBD1	few	TRBV6-6	TRBJ2-7	TGTGCCACCTCATACGGGGGACAGGACCCCTACGAGCAGTACTTC	CATSYGGQDPYEQYF
NA	NA	TRBV7-9	TRBJ1-1	TGTGCCAGCAGCGGGGCCAACACTGAAGCTTTCTTT	CASSGANTEAFF
TRBD2	NA	TRBV6-5	TRBJ2-5	TGTGCCAGCGGCGGGGGGGCCGAAAAGACCCAGTACTTC	CASGGGAEKTQYF
NA	NA	TRBV4-1	TRBJ2-7	TGCGCCAGCAGCCTCGGGACAATTACCTACGAGCAGTACTTC	CASSLGTITYEQYF
NA	few	TRBV28	TRBJ1-4	TGTGCCAGCAGTGGGGCAACTAATGAAAAACTGTTTTTT	CASSGATNEKLFF
NA	NA	TRBV6-5	TRBJ1-6	TGTGCCAGCAGTTTCGGAGTAGGGAATAATTCACCCCTCCACTTT	CASSFGVGNNSPLHF
NA	NA	TRBV4-1	TRBJ1-5	TGCGCCAGCAGCCAACTACAGGAACCGTATAGCAATCAGCCCCAGCATTTT	CASSQLQEPYSNQPQHF
NA	many	TRBV2	TRBJ1-6	TGTGCCAGCGGGCAGGAAGGAACAGGATCACCCCTCCACTTT	CASGQEGTGSPLHF
NA	few	TRBV5-1	TRBJ1-1	TGCGCCAGCAGCTTGGGGCCCACTGAAGCTTTCTTT	CASSLGPTEAFF
NA	NA	TRBV4-2	TRBJ2-7	TGTGCCAGCAGCCAAGAGAGACGGGGGGCCGACGAGCAGTACTTC	CASSQERRGADEQYF
TRBD2	NA	TRBV18	TRBJ2-3	TGTGCCAGCTCACCCAAACTAGCGGGGAGCACAGATACGCAGTATTTT	CASSPKLAGSTDTQYF
TRBD1	NA	TRBV5-4	TRBJ1-1	TGTGCCAGCAGCTCTCCGGGACAGGCAAACACTGAAGCTTTCTTT	CASSSPGQANTEAFF
TRBD1	NA	TRBV30	TRBJ1-2	TGTGCCTGGAGTGTAGGGACAGGTGCCGGCTACACCTTC	CAWSVGTGAGYTF
NA	NA	TRBV20-1	TRBJ2-3	TGCAGTGCTACGAAAGATACGCAGTATTTT	CSATKDTQYF
TRBD1	NA	TRBV29-1	TRBJ2-5	TGCAGCGTTGTGGGGACAGGGGCTCAAGAGACCCAGTACTTC	CSVVGTGAQETQYF
TRBD1	few	TRBV11-3	TRBJ2-3	TGTGCCAGCAGCTTAGGGGGACAGGGGGCCAAAACGCAGTATTTT	CASSLGGQGAKTQYF
TRBD1	few	TRBV30	TRBJ2-5	TGTGCCTGGAGTGTGGGACAGGAGGGGACCCAGTACTTC	CAWSVGQEGTQYF